Listed below are T cell receptor beta chains from one sample, sequenced in a study of molecular identifiers for immune sequencing clone quantification. TCRdb re-analysed the PCR reads in MiXCR, keeping a single row per CDR3 protein. The profile shows about 500,000 distinct CDR3 sequences, about 26% of them singletons. The sequencing input was naive CD8+ T cells from blood, with Jurkat cell RNA spiked in. These receptors originate from a human donor in good health. Some libraries in this study had Jurkat cell RNA spiked in. Both conserved end residues are part of each CDR3. D genes are given only for firm matches. Clone size is given for some rows only: seen once, a few or many times, or a class if the clone is expanded.

.	many	TRBV5-5	TRBJ1-5	TGTGCCAGCAGCTTGGGCGGGGATCAGCCCCAGCATTTT	CASSLGGDQPQHF
TRBD2	few	TRBV19	TRBJ2-7	TGTGCCAGTAGTTGGCAGACGGGAGGCGGATACGAGCAGTACTTC	CASSWQTGGGYEQYF
TRBD2	.	TRBV7-9	TRBJ2-3	TGTGCCAGCAGTAGACTAGCGGCGCGTACTTACGGCACAGATACGCAGTATTTT	CASSRLAARTYGTDTQYF
TRBD1	.	TRBV4-2	TRBJ1-1	TGTGCCAGCAGCCAAGATGTTCCAGGGGGGTATGTTCCGAACACTGAAGCTTTCTTT	CASSQDVPGGYVPNTEAFF
.	many	TRBV5-5	TRBJ2-6	TGTGCCAGCAGCCTAGGCTGGCCCTCTGGGGCCAACGTCCTGACTTTC	CASSLGWPSGANVLTF
.	.	TRBV7-9	TRBJ1-5	TGTGCCAGCAGCCCACCGGGGGTTGCGTCCCAGCATTTT	CASSPPGVASQHF
.	.	TRBV7-9	TRBJ2-7	TGTGCCAGCGCTCTCACGGAGGGATCCTACGAGCAGTACTTC	CASALTEGSYEQYF
TRBD2	few	TRBV19	TRBJ2-7	TGTGCCAGCTCGGGACTAGCGATATACGAGCAGTACTTC	CASSGLAIYEQYF
.	.	TRBV12-3/TRBV12-4	TRBJ2-3	TGTGCCAGCAGTCAATTCCGGTTAAGCACAGATACGCAGTATTTT	CASSQFRLSTDTQYF
.	many	TRBV7-9	TRBJ2-3	TGTGCCAGCTGCTATCCGGGCACAGATACGCAGTATTTT	CASCYPGTDTQYF
.	.	TRBV19	TRBJ1-2	TGTGCCAGTTCTCCCGGGACAACAAACTATGGCTACACCTTC	CASSPGTTNYGYTF
TRBD1	many	TRBV12-3/TRBV12-4	TRBJ2-3	TGTGCCAGCAGTGACAGGGATAGAAGCTCAGATACGCAGTATTTT	CASSDRDRSSDTQYF
.	many	TRBV12-3/TRBV12-4	TRBJ1-1	TGTGCCAGCAGGGGGGCTGAAGCTTTCTTT	CASRGAEAFF
.	.	TRBV6-5	TRBJ1-1	TGTGCCAGCAGTTACTTGGGCAGGGAAGTGGGTCCCGCTGAAGCTTTCTTT	CASSYLGREVGPAEAFF
TRBD2	.	TRBV6-1	TRBJ2-1	TGTGCCAGCAGAATACTAGCGGGAGTAGAGAATGAGCAGTTCTTC	CASRILAGVENEQFF
.	.	TRBV9	TRBJ2-3	TGTGCCAGCAGCGTAGCTACGGTGGGGGGCGCTGGCACAGATACGCAGTATTTT	CASSVATVGGAGTDTQYF
.	.	TRBV7-9	TRBJ2-5	TGTGCCAGCAGCTCATTCGACGGAGAAGAGACCCAGTCCTTC	CASSSFDGEETQSF
TRBD2	.	TRBV20-1	TRBJ2-7	TGCAGTGCTGAAAGACTAGCGGGAGTAATAAACGAGCAGTACTTC	CSAERLAGVINEQYF
TRBD2	few	TRBV20-1	TRBJ2-7	TGCAGTGCTAGACAAGAGACTAGCGCTTACTACGAGCAGTACTTC	CSARQETSAYYEQYF
.	.	TRBV3-1	TRBJ2-6	TGTGCCAGCAGCCATCCCACGGATGGGGGGGCCAACGTCCTGCCTTTC	CASSHPTDGGANVLPF
.	many	TRBV7-2	TRBJ2-7	TGTGCCAGCAGCTTATTTACTGGCGAGCAGTACTTC	CASSLFTGEQYF
TRBD1	.	TRBV7-9	TRBJ1-5	TGTGCCAGCAGCTTAGTTGGGACAGGCTGGGATCAGCCCCAGCATTTT	CASSLVGTGWDQPQHF
.	many	TRBV3-1	TRBJ2-7	TGTGCCAGCAGCCAGGGGGTCGAGCAGTACTTC	CASSQGVEQYF
.	few	TRBV2	TRBJ2-1	TGTGCCAGCAGTGCGGTTATGGACAGCGACAATGAGCAGTTCTTC	CASSAVMDSDNEQFF
.	.	TRBV6-5	TRBJ1-2	TGTGCCAGCAGTTCAGGCCACGGGAGGGGACTCGTCTATGGCTACACCTTC	CASSSGHGRGLVYGYTF
.	.	TRBV20-1	TRBJ2-7	TGCAGTGCTACGGAGAGTTCACTAGCCGGAATGTACGAGCAGTACTTC	CSATESSLAGMYEQYF
TRBD1	many	TRBV6-5	TRBJ2-3	TGTGCCAGCAGAACGGGACAGTCCACAGATACGCAGTATTTT	CASRTGQSTDTQYF
.	few	TRBV30	TRBJ2-7	TGTGCCCACATAGCGGAACCTTCCTACGAGCAGTACTTC	CAHIAEPSYEQYF
.	.	TRBV4-3	TRBJ1-5	TGCGCCAGCAGCCAACTTCCGGGGGGCTCTCAGCCCCAGCATTTT	CASSQLPGGSQPQHF
TRBD1	.	TRBV16	TRBJ1-1	TGTGCCAGCAGCCAGACAGGGGAGGGTGAGGCTTTCTTT	CASSQTGEGEAFF
TRBD2	many	TRBV29-1	TRBJ2-2	TGCAGCGTTGAAGGGACTAGCTTAAGAGGGACCGGGGAGCTGTTTTTT	CSVEGTSLRGTGELFF
.	.	TRBV19	TRBJ1-3	TGTGCCAGTAGTCCCGGACACGGAAACACCATATATTTT	CASSPGHGNTIYF
.	.	TRBV5-6	TRBJ2-7	TGTGCCAGCAGCTTTGGGACGAGCGAGCAGTACTTC	CASSFGTSEQYF
.	.	TRBV3-1	TRBJ2-2	TGTGCCAGCAGCCTAGCCGAATCGGGTGCCGGGGAGCTGGTTTTT	CASSLAESGAGELVF
TRBD1	few	TRBV27	TRBJ2-5	TGTGCCAGCAGTCCGTTACGGGACAGGGGTCCAGAGACCCAGTACTTC	CASSPLRDRGPETQYF
.	few	TRBV4-3	TRBJ2-2	TGCGCCAGCAGCCAAGAACGAATATTTGGGGCCGCGAACACCGGGGAGCTGTTTTTT	CASSQERIFGAANTGELFF
TRBD1	.	TRBV4-3	TRBJ2-3	TGCGCCAGCAGCCAAGGGGACAGATACACAGATACGCAGTATTTT	CASSQGDRYTDTQYF
.	few	TRBV2	TRBJ2-7	TGTGCCAGCAGTGAAGAGCCGAACTACGAGCAGTACTTC	CASSEEPNYEQYF
.	.	TRBV7-9	TRBJ1-4	TGTGCCAGCAGCACCCACAGTACAACTAATGAAGAACTGTTTTTT	CASSTHSTTNEELFF
TRBD2	many	TRBV29-1	TRBJ2-7	TGCAGCGGGTCTGGCGGGAGTCGGTACGAGCAGTACTTC	CSGSGGSRYEQYF